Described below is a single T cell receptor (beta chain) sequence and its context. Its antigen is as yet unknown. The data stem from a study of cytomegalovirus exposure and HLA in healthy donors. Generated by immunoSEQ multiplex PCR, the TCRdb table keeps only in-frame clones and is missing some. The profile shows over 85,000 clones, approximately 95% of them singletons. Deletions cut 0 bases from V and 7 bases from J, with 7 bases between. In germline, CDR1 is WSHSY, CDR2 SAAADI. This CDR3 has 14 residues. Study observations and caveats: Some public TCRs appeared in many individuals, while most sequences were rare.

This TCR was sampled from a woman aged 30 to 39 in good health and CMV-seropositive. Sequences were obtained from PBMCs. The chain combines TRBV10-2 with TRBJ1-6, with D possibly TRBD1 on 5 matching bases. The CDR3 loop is CASSESGGNSPLHF. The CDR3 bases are TGCGCCAGCAGTGAGTCGGGGGGGAATTCACCCCTCCACTTT.